The subject of this entry is one T cell receptor beta chain. This may be a read error, as it is one base from a much larger clone. This CDR3 spans 13 amino acids. Per the germline V gene, CDR1 is SQVTM and CDR2 is ANQGSEA. The entry originates in a study of liver allograft versus peripheral blood T cells. Study-level background: The study compared liver allograft T cell receptor repertoires against peripheral blood repertoires of liver transplant recipients.

Each CDR3 protein gets one entry after TCRdb re-called the reads with MiXCR. The sample records 9,000 to 10,000 distinct CDR3 sequences, around 20% being singletons. V usage is TRBV29-1 and J usage is TRBJ2-2; a possible D gene is TRBD1 (6 bases). The clonotype originates from a human patient who had a liver transplant. Some T cells may originate from the graft donor. The CDR3 reads CSVGGQNTGEPFF. The CDR3 coding sequence is TGCAGCGTTGGGGGGCAGAACACCGGGGAGCCGTTTTTT.